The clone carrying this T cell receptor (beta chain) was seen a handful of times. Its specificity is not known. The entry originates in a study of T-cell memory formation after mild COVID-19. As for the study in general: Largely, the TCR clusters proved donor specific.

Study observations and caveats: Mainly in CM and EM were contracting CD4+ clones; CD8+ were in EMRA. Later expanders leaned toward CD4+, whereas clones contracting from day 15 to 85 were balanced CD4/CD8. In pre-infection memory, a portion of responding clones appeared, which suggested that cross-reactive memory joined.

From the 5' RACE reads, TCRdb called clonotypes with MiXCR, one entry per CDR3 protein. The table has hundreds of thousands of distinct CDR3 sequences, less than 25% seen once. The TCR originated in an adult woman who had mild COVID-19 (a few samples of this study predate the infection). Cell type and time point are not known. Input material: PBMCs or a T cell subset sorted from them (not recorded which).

The CDR3 nucleotides read TGTGCCAGCAGTTTGACCCCGACGGGTGAAAAACTGTTTTTT. Amino acid sequence: CASSLTPTGEKLFF. The chain employs TRBV12-3 or TRBV12-4 and TRBJ1-4; D is unclear. This CDR3 is built from 14 residues. With 3 bases removed from V and 7 bases from J, the gap between germline ends came to 12 bases.